The 4 T cell receptor beta chains reported below all come from one sample, sequenced in a study of blood T cells in healthy people across ages. Through a sample-barcoded 5' primer and a J-beta primer mix, a second PCR was run for roughly 6 to 11 cycles. From the 5' RACE reads, TCRdb called clonotypes with MiXCR, one entry per CDR3 protein. Of hundreds of thousands of distinct CDR3 sequences in the sample, under 25% are singletons; the top ten hold 3% to 4.5%. Input material: blood. These receptors were taken from a man aged 65 to 85 in good health.

The rearrangement joins TRBV29-1 to TRBJ2-5; D is undetermined. This CDR3 comprises 13 residues. Deletions cut 2 bases from V and 5 bases from J, with 12 bases between. The germline V gene encodes CDR1 SQVTM and CDR2 ANQGSEA. This CDR3 is CSVERDLDETQYF. CDR3 coding DNA: TGCAGCGTTGAAAGGGATCTGGATGAGACCCAGTACTTC.

This clonotype was found many times. The chain has TRBV5-1 and TRBJ2-6, with 9 bases lining up with TRBD1. The germline V gene has CDR1 SGHRS and CDR2 YFSETQ. The CDR3 spans 17 residues. The ends lost 2 bases at V and 1 base at J; junction bases unmatched: 4. This CDR3 is CASSLGTGSSGANVLTF. CDR3 coding DNA: TGCGCCAGCAGCTTAGGGACAGGGTCTTCTGGGGCCAACGTCCTGACTTTC. Full variable domain (rest looked up from reference TRBV5-1 and TRBJ2-6): KAGVTQTPRYLIKTRGQQVTLSCSPISGHRSVSWYQQTPGQGLQFLFEYFSETQRNKGNFPGRFSGRQFSNSRSEMNVSTLELGDSALYLCASSLGTGSSGANVLTFGAGSRLTVL.

This clonotype was detected only a few times. This chain joins TRBV10-3 and TRBJ2-1; D possibly corresponds to TRBD1 (6 bases). V dropped 3 bases and J dropped 3 bases, with 12 bases sitting between them. Per the germline V gene, CDR1 is ENHRY and CDR2 is SYGVKD. There are 15 residues in the CDR3. CDR3 sequence: CAISDLQDSYNEQFF. The CDR3 DNA reads TGTGCCATCAGTGATTTGCAGGACAGCTACAATGAGCAGTTCTTC.

This clonotype was counted between two and nine times. The V call is TRBV4-1, the J call TRBJ1-5, with D tentatively TRBD1 (5 bases). The V gene lost 0 bases and the J gene lost 3 bases, with 9 bases spanning the gap. The germline V gene encodes CDR1 MGHRA and CDR2 YSYEKL. CDR3 length: 15 amino acids. This chain's CDR3 is CASSQDMGTNQPQHF. CDR3 coding DNA: TGCGCCAGCAGCCAAGATATGGGGACCAATCAGCCCCAGCATTTT.